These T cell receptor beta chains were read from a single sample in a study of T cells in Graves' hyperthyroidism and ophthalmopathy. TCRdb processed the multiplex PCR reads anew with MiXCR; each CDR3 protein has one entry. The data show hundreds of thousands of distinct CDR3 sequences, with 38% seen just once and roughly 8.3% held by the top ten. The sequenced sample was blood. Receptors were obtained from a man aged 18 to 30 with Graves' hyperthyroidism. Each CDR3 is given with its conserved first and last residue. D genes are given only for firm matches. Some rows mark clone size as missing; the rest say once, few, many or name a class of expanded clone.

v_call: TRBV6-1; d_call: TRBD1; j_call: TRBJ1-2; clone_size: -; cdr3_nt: TGTGCCAGCAGCGAACAGGGGATGGCCTATGGCTACACCTTC; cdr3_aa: CASSEQGMAYGYTF
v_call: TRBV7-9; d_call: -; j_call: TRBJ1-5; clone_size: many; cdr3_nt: TGTGCCAGCAGCTTAGTTGGGGGGCCTTATAGCAATCAGCCCCAGCATTTT; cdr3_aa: CASSLVGGPYSNQPQHF
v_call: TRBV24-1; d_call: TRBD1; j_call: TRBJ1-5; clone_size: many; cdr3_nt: TGTGCCACCAGCCCCGGGACAGAGAGCAATCAGCCCCAGCATTTT; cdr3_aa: CATSPGTESNQPQHF
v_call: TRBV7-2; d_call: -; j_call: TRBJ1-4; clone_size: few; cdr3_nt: TGTGCCAGCAGCCCACCTGGGAGATTCGGTGCAACTAATGAAAAACTGTTTTTT; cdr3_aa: CASSPPGRFGATNEKLFF
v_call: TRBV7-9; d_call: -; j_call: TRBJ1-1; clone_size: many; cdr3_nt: TGTGCCAGCAGCTTAGACACCGGGACGCAGAAAGAAGCTTTCTTT; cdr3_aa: CASSLDTGTQKEAFF
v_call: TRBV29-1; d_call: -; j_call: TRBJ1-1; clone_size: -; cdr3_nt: TGCAGCCAGAACATTGGCACTGAAGCTTTCTTT; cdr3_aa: CSQNIGTEAFF
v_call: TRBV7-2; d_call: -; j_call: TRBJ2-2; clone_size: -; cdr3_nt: TGTGCCAGCAGCCAAACCGCAGGGCCTGTCACGGGGGAGCTGTTTTTT; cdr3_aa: CASSQTAGPVTGELFF
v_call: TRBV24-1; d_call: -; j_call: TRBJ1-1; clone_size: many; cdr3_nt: TGTGCCACCAGTGATTACATGAACACTGAAGCTTTCTTT; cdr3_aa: CATSDYMNTEAFF
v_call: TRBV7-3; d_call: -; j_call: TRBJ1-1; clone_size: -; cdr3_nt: TGCGCCAGCAGCCAGACCAAGGGGTTGGACACTGAAGCTTTCTTT; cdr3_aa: CASSQTKGLDTEAFF
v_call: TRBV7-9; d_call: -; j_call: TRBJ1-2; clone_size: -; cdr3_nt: TGTGCCAGCAGCCATCAAAAATCGGAAGGCTACACCTTC; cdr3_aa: CASSHQKSEGYTF
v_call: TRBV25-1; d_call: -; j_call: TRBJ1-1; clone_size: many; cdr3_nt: TGTGCCAGCAAAAATGTAGGGAACACTGAAGCTTTCTTT; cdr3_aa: CASKNVGNTEAFF
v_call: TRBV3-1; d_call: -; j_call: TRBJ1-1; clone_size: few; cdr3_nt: TGTGCCACGGGAGGGGGCACTGAAGCTTTCTTT; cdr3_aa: CATGGGTEAFF
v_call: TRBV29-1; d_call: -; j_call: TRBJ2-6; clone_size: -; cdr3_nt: TGCAGTGCTGGAGATCCCTTTTTCTCTGGGGCCAACGTCCTGACTTTC; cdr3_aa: CSAGDPFFSGANVLTF
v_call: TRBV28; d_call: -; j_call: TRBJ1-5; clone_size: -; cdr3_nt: TGTGCCAGCAGGACGGGAGACGCTCAGCCCCAGCATTTT; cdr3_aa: CASRTGDAQPQHF
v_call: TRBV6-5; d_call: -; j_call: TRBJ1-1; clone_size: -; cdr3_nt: TGTGCCAGCAGGATTGAGTCCTACACTGAAGCTTTCTTT; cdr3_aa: CASRIESYTEAFF
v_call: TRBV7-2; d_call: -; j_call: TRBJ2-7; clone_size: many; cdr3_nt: TGTGCCAGCAGCTTTGAGCCTCGAGGGACCGAGCAGTACTTC; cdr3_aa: CASSFEPRGTEQYF
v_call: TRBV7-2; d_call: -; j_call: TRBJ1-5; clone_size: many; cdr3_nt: TGTGCCAGCAGCTTAACGGCCGTAGGGAAGAAATCGCAGCCCCAGCATTTT; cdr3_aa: CASSLTAVGKKSQPQHF
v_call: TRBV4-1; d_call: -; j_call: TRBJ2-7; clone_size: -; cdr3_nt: TGCGCCAGCAGCCAAGGCTGGGCGGGGAGCTCCTACGAGCAGTACTTC; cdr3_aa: CASSQGWAGSSYEQYF
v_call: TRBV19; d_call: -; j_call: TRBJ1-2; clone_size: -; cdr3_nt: TGTGCCAGTAGTCCCGAACAGGGCTATGGCTACACCTTC; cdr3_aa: CASSPEQGYGYTF
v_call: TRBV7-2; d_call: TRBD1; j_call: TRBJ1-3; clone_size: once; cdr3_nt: TGCGCCAGCAGCCAGAGGACAGGGGCTGGAAACACCATATATTTT; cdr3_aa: CASSQRTGAGNTIYF
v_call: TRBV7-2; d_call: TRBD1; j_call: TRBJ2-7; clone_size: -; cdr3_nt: TGTGCCAGCAGTTACTCCGGACAGGGATTTTACGAGCAGTACTTC; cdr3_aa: CASSYSGQGFYEQYF